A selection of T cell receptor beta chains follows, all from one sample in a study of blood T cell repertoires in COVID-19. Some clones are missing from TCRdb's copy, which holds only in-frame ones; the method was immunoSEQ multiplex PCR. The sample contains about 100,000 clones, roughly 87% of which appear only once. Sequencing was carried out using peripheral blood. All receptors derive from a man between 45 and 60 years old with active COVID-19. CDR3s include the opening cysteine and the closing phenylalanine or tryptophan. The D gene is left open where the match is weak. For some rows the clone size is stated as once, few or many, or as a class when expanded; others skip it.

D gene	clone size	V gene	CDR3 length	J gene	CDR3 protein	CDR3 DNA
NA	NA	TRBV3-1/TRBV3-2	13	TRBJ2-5	CASSQRSVETQYF	TGTGCCAGCAGCCAACGTTCAGTGGAGACCCAGTACTTC
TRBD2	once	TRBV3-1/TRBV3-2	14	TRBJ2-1	CASSHAASGGKQFF	TGTGCCAGCAGCCACGCGGCTAGCGGGGGGAAGCAGTTCTTC
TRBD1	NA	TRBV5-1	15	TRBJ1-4	CASQGTVSTNEKLFF	TGCGCCAGCCAGGGGACAGTTTCAACTAATGAAAAACTGTTTTTT
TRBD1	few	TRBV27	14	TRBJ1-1	CASRARGWNTEAFF	TGTGCCAGCAGAGCCAGGGGGTGGAACACTGAAGCTTTCTTT
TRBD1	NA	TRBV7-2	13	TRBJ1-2	CASSRDREYGYTF	TGTGCCAGCAGCCGGGACAGGGAATATGGCTACACCTTC
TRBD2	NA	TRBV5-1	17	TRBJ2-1	CASSFNGLAGVYNEQFF	TGCGCCAGCAGCTTTAACGGTTTAGCGGGGGTATACAATGAGCAGTTCTTC
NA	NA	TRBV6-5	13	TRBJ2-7	CASSPAGTYEQYF	TGTGCCAGCAGCCCGGCAGGAACCTACGAGCAGTACTTC
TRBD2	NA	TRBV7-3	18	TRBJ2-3	CASSLTGPGRGRTDTQYF	TGTGCCAGCAGCTTAACGGGCCCCGGGCGGGGGAGGACAGATACGCAGTATTTT
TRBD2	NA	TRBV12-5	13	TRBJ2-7	CASRGGGSYEQYF	TGTGCTTCCCGCGGCGGGGGTAGCTACGAGCAGTACTTC
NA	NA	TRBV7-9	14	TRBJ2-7	CASNSRESSYEQYF	TGTGCCAGCAACAGTAGGGAGAGCTCCTACGAGCAGTACTTC
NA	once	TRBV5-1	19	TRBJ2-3	CASSLPIHRLAISTDTQYF	TGCGCCAGCAGTTTGCCAATCCACCGCCTAGCGATTAGCACAGATACGCAGTATTTT
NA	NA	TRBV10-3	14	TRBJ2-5	CAIRRDLGGETQYF	TGTGCCATCCGCCGGGACTTGGGTGGGGAGACCCAGTACTTC
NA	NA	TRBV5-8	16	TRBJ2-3	CASPNRPGLVTDTQYF	TGTGCCAGCCCAAATCGTCCAGGGTTGGTCACAGATACGCAGTATTTT
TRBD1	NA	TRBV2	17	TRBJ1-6	CASSLDRARSYNSPLHF	TGTGCCAGCAGTTTGGACAGGGCCCGCTCCTATAATTCACCCCTCCACTTT
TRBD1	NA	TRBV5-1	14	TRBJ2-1	CASSFRDSGHEQFF	TGCGCCAGCAGCTTCCGGGACAGTGGTCATGAGCAGTTCTTC
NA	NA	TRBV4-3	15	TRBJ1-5	CASSQFQGSNQPQHF	TGCGCCAGCAGCCAGTTCCAGGGGAGCAATCAGCCCCAGCATTTT
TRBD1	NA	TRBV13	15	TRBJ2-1	CASSLGTGYSNEQFF	TGTGCCAGCAGCTTAGGGACAGGGTATTCGAATGAGCAGTTCTTC
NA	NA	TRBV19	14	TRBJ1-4	CASSIWGGNEKLFF	TGTGCCAGTAGTATATGGGGGGGTAATGAAAAACTGTTTTTT
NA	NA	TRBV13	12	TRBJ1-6	CASRSGNSPLHF	TGTGCCAGCAGATCAGGGAATTCACCCCTCCACTTT
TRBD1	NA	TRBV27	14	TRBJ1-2	CASSPHRGELGYTF	TGTGCCAGCAGTCCCCACAGGGGGGAACTTGGCTACACCTTC
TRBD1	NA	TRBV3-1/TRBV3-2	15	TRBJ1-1	CASSPPATGGTEAFF	TGTGCCAGCAGCCCTCCGGCTACAGGGGGCACTGAAGCTTTCTTT
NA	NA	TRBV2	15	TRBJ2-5	CASSPSAGRGETQYF	TGTGCCAGCAGTCCCAGCGCGGGGAGAGGAGAGACCCAGTACTTC
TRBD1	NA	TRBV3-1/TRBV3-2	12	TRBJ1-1	CASSPTGDQAFF	TGTGCCAGCAGCCCTACAGGGGACCAAGCTTTCTTT
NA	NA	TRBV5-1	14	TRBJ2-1	CASSLRGSSNEQFF	TGCGCCAGCAGCCTTCGGGGGTCGAGCAATGAGCAGTTCTTC
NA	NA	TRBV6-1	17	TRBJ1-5	CASSGVAFRSGNQPQHF	TGTGCCAGCAGTGGCGTTGCTTTCCGAAGTGGCAATCAGCCCCAGCATTTT
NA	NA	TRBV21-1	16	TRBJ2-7	CASSKAEGNSTYEQYF	TGTGCCAGCAGCAAAGCGGAGGGGAATAGTACCTACGAGCAGTACTTC
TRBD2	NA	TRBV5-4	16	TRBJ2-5	CASRKRLAGGQETQYF	TGTGCCAGCAGAAAACGACTAGCGGGGGGTCAAGAGACCCAGTACTTC
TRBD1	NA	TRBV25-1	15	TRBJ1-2	CASSPPDRTFYGYTF	TGTGCCAGCAGTCCACCGGACAGGACCTTCTATGGCTACACCTTC
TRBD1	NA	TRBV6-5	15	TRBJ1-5	CASSTGTASNQPQHF	TGTGCCAGCAGCACCGGGACAGCAAGCAATCAGCCCCAGCATTTT
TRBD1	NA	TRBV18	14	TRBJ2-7	CASSPQGAAGEQYF	TGTGCCAGCTCACCTCAGGGGGCCGCGGGGGAGCAGTACTTC
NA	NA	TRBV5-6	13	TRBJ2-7	CASSLAHSYEQYF	TGTGCCAGCAGCTTGGCACACTCCTACGAGCAGTACTTC
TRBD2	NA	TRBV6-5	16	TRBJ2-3	CASSYSSRGRADTQYF	TGTGCCAGCAGTTACTCGTCGCGGGGGAGAGCAGATACGCAGTATTTT
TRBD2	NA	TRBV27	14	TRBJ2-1	CASSHRDYPREQFF	TGTGCCAGCAGTCACCGGGACTACCCAAGGGAGCAGTTCTTC
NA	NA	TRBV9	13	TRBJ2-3	CASSPVGTDTQYF	TGTGCCAGCAGCCCGGTGGGCACAGATACGCAGTATTTT
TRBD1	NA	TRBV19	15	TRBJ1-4	CASSIGTGYNEKLFF	TGTGCCAGTAGTATTGGGACAGGCTATAATGAAAAACTGTTTTTT
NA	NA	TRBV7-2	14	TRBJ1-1	CASRQRRENTEAFF	TGTGCCAGCAGGCAGAGGAGGGAGAACACTGAAGCTTTCTTT
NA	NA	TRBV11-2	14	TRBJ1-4	CASSPVVQGKKLFF	TGTGCCAGCAGCCCCGTAGTCCAGGGGAAAAAACTGTTTTTT
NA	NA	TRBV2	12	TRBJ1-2	CASSVGAYGYTF	TGTGCCAGCAGTGTGGGGGCCTATGGCTACACCTTC
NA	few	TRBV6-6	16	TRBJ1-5	CASSPLTPYSNQPQHF	TGTGCCAGCAGTCCCCTCACACCTTATAGCAATCAGCCCCAGCATTTT
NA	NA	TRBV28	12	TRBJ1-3	CASRKSGNTIYF	TGTGCCAGCAGGAAGAGTGGAAACACCATATATTTT
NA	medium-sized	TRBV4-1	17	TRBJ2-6	CASSQVQAPPGANVLTF	TGCGCCAGCAGCCAAGTCCAGGCCCCCCCTGGGGCCAACGTCCTGACTTTC
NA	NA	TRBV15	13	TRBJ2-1	CATGGSSYNEQFF	TGTGCCACCGGGGGGAGCTCCTACAATGAGCAGTTCTTC
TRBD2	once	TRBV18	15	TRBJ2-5	CASSPGTSVWETQYF	TGTGCCAGCTCACCGGGGACTAGCGTTTGGGAGACCCAGTACTTC
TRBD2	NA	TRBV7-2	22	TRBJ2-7	CASSLASVRGLAGGPLSYEQYF	TGTGCCAGCAGCTTAGCGTCGGTCCGGGGACTAGCGGGGGGGCCGCTCTCCTACGAGCAGTACTTC
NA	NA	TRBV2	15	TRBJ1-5	CASTTGALDVQPQHF	TGTGCCAGCACTACAGGAGCACTTGATGTTCAGCCCCAGCATTTT
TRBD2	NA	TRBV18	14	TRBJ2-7	CASSPLAGGSEQYF	TGTGCCAGCTCACCGCTAGCGGGGGGTAGCGAGCAGTACTTC
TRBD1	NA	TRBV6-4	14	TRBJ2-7	CASSLRQGDYEQYF	TGTGCCAGCAGCTTGAGACAGGGGGACTACGAGCAGTACTTC
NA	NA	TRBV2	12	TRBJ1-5	CASTRGNQPQHF	TGTGCCAGCACCAGGGGCAATCAGCCCCAGCATTTT
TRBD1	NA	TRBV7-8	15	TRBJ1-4	CASSFSTGANEKLFF	TGTGCCAGCAGCTTTTCGACAGGGGCTAATGAAAAACTGTTTTTT
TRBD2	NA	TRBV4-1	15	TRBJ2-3	CASSQTGLATDTQYF	TGCGCCAGCAGCCAAACGGGACTAGCCACAGATACGCAGTATTTT
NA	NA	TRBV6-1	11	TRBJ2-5	CASSETLVAYF	TGTGCCAGCAGTGAAACCCTTGTGGCGTACTTC
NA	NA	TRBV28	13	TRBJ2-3	CASLGRGTDTQYF	TGTGCCAGCCTGGGCAGGGGCACAGATACGCAGTATTTT
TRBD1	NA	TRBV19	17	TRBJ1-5	CASSIRSPTGGNQAQHF	TGTGCCAGTAGTATAAGGTCCCCCACAGGGGGAAATCAGGCCCAGCATTTT
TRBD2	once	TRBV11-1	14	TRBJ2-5	CASSLRGREETQYF	TGTGCCAGCAGCTTGCGGGGGAGGGAAGAGACCCAGTACTTC